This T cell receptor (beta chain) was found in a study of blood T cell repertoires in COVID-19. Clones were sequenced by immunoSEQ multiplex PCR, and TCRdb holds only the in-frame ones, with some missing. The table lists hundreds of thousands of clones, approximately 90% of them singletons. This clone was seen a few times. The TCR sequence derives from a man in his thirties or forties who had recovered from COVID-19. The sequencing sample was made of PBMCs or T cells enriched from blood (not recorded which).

CDR3 amino acids: CASSHPPSGSHADEQYF. Written as DNA, the CDR3 is TGCGCCAGCAGCCACCCGCCTAGCGGGAGCCACGCCGACGAGCAGTACTTC. This chain joins TRBV4-1 and TRBJ2-7; TRBD2 matches 10 bases. This CDR3 is 17 amino acids long. V was clipped by 3 bases and J by 5 bases; unmatched bases: 13. In germline, CDR1 is MGHRA, CDR2 YSYEKL.